What follows is one T cell receptor beta chain and its context. Its target antigen remains unknown. No base-level quality is on record; no much larger clone is a single base apart. The reads were generated on an Illumina HiSeq 2500. Quantitative 5'-RACE with molecular barcodes was the method used to prepare the TCR beta libraries. On the authors' methods: Disease-linked TCR variants were identified with a new computational method built on a probabilistic model of VDJ rearrangement. TCRdb reran the public reads through fastp at Q25 and MiXCR, keeping productive beta chains. Rows with a matching CDR3 protein are joined into one entry that keeps the most common DNA and genes. Here the V and J calls rest on TCRdb's processing, not on the authors' analysis. This sample holds more than 250,000 distinct CDR3 sequences; more than 9% were observed only once. Roughly 9.2% of the sample goes to the ten largest clones.

The record originates from a study of CD8 T cells in ankylosing spondylitis (dated 2017 in TCRdb). Some background on the complete study: To find TCR variants linked to disease, the study profiled T cell receptor beta repertoires in ankylosing spondylitis patients and healthy donors. The full study cohort was made up of about two dozen ankylosing spondylitis patients and 108 healthy donors. Peripheral blood was sampled, and synovial fluid was also collected from ankylosing spondylitis patients. Here is what the overall study found, with its caveats: The disease-linked clones showed a CD8+ phenotype and occurred at relatively low frequencies in peripheral blood. Blood from ankylosing spondylitis patients appeared to be characterized by a TCR beta motif composed of about eight highly homologous amino acid variants. Some of the motif variants had been reported before in the synovial fluid and blood of reactive arthritis patients, a finding that suggests common disease-initiation mechanisms. According to the report, matched synovial fluid samples from ankylosing spondylitis patients were significantly enriched for the disease-linked clones.

V and J are truncated by 7 bases and 13 bases respectively, leaving an intervening sequence of 13 bases. The CDR3, cysteine through phenylalanine, is 11 amino acids long. The kept DNA is CDR3 alone, 33 bases in frame from the first base. For CDR1 and CDR2, the germline V gene lists MDHEN and SYDVKM. The sequence came from a female donor with ankylosing spondylitis or in good health (not recorded which). Specimen: blood, either unsorted or a sorted T cell fraction (not recorded which). The chain joins TRBV28 to TRBJ1-4; matching of 5 bases hints at TRBD1 as the D gene. The nucleotides are TGTGCCAGCACCAAGGGGAGAGTACTGTTTTTT. Its translation reads: CASTKGRVLFF.